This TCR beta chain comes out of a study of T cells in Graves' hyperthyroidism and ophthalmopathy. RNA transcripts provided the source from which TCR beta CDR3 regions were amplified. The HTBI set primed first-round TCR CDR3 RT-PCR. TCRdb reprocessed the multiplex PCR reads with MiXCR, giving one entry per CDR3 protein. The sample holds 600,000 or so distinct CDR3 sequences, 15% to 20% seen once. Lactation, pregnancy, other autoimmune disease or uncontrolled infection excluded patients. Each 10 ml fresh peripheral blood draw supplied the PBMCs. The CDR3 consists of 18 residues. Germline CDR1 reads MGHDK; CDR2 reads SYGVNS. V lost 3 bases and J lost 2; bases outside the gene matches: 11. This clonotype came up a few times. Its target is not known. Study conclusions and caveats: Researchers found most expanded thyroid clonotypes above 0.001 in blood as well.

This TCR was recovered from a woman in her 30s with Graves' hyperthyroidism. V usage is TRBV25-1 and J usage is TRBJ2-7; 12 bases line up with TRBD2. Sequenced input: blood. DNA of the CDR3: TGTGCCAGCAGTGATCCGACTAGCGGGAGTGGGAGCCCCTACGAGCAGTACTTC. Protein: CASSDPTSGSGSPYEQYF.